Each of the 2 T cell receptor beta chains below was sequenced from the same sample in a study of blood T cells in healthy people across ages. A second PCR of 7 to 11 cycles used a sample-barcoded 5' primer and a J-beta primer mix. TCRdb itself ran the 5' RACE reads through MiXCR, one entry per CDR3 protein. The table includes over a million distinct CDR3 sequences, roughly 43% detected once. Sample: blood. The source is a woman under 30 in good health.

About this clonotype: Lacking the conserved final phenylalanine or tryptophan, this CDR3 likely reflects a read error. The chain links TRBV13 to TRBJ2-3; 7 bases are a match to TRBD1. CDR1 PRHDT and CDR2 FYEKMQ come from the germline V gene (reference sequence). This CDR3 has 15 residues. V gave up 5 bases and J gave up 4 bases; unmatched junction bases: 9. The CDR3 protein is CASSVTGTDADTQYV. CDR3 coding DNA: TGTGCCAGCAGCGTAACCGGGACAGACGCAGATACGCAGTATGTT.

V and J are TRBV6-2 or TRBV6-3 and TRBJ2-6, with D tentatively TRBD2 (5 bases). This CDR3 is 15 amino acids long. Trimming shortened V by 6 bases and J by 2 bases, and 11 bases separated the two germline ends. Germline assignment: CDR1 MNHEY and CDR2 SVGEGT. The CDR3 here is CASSEGTPGANVLTF. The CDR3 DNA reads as TGTGCCAGCAGCGAGGGAACCCCTGGGGCCAACGTCCTGACTTTC.